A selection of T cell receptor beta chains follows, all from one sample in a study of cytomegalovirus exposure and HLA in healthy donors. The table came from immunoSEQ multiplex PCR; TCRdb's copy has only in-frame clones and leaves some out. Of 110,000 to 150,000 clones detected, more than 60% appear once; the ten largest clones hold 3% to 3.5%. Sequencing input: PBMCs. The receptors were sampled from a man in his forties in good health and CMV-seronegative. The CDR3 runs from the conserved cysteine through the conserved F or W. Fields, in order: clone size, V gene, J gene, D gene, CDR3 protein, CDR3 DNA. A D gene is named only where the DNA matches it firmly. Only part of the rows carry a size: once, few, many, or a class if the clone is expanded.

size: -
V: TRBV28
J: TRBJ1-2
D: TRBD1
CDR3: CASRMRTGGYGYTF
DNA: TGTGCCAGCAGAATGCGGACAGGGGGCTATGGCTACACCTTC

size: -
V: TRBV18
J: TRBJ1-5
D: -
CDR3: CASSPGSSNQPQRF
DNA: TGTGCCAGCTCACCAGGAAGTTCCAATCAGCCCCAGCGTTTT

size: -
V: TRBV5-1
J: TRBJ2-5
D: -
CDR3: CASSLSQETQYF
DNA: TGCGCCAGCAGCTTATCACAAGAGACCCAGTACTTC

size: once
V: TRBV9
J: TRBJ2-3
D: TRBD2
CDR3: CASSVALAGGYTDTQYF
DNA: TGTGCCAGCAGCGTAGCACTAGCGGGGGGGTACACAGATACGCAGTATTTT

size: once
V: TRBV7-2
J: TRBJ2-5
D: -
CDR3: CASSPIGPQGEETQYF
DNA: TGTGCCAGCAGCCCCATAGGCCCCCAGGGTGAGGAGACCCAGTACTTC

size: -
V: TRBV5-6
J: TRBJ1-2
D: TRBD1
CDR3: CASSGTLRQGYGYTF
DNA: TGTGCCAGCAGCGGAACATTAAGACAGGGGTATGGCTACACCTTC

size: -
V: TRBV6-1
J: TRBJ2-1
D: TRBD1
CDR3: CASSSGGLGGNEQFF
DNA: TGTGCCAGCAGCTCAGGGGGTTTGGGTGGCAATGAGCAGTTCTTC

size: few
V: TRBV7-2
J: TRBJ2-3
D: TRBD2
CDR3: CASSLDFGGAGFDTQYF
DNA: TGTGCCAGCAGCTTAGATTTCGGGGGGGCGGGCTTTGATACGCAGTATTTT

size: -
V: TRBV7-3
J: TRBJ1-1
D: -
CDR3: CASSLRMNTEAFF
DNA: TGTGCCAGCAGCCTTCGTATGAACACTGAAGCTTTCTTT

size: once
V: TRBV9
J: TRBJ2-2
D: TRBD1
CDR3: CASSVGQGRAGELFF
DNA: TGTGCCAGCAGCGTGGGACAGGGGAGGGCCGGGGAGCTGTTTTTT

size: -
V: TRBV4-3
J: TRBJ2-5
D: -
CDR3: CASSQDTTREETQYF
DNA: TGCGCCAGCAGCCAAGATACGACACGCGAAGAGACCCAGTACTTC

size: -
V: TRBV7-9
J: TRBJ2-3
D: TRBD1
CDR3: CASSPLLGDRGQADTQYF
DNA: TGTGCCAGCAGCCCCCTTCTTGGGGACAGGGGGCAAGCAGATACGCAGTATTTT

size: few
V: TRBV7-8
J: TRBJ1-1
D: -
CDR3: CASSLGQPKAFF
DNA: TGTGCCAGCAGCTTAGGACAGCCAAAAGCTTTCTTT

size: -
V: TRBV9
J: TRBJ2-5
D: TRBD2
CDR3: CASSSPLGGARETQYF
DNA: TGTGCCAGCAGTTCTCCCCTCGGGGGGGCAAGAGAGACCCAGTACTTC

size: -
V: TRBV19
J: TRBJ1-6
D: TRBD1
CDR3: CASSKGGLTGDNSPLHF
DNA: TGTGCCAGTAGTAAAGGGGGATTGACAGGGGATAATTCACCCCTCCACTTT

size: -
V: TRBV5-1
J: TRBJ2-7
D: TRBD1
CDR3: CASSRGQGVNYEQYF
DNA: TGCGCCAGCAGCAGGGGACAGGGGGTGAACTACGAGCAGTACTTC

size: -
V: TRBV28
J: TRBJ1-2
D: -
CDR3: CASSLPSRGKGYTF
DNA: TGTGCCAGCAGTTTACCCAGCAGGGGAAAGGGCTACACCTTC

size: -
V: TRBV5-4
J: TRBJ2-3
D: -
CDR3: CASSSKTGHGMGTQYF
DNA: TGTGCCAGCAGCTCTAAGACGGGACACGGGATGGGTACGCAGTATTTT

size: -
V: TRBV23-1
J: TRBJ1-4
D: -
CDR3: CASSQSPPGWGYDEKLFF
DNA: TGCGCCAGCAGTCAATCTCCCCCGGGGTGGGGATATGATGAAAAACTGTTTTTT

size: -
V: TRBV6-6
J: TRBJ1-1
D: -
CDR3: CASSLDSYHTEAFF
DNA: TGTGCCAGCAGTCTCGACAGCTATCACACTGAAGCTTTCTTT

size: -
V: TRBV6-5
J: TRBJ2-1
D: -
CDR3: CASRPGSTYNEQFF
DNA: TGTGCCAGCAGGCCGGGAAGCACCTACAATGAGCAGTTCTTC

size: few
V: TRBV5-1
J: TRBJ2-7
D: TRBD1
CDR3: CASSLAGQGIYEQYF
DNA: TGCGCCAGCAGCTTGGCCGGACAGGGGATCTACGAGCAGTACTTC

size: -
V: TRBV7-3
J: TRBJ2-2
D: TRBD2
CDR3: CASSLRRGQGGTGELFF
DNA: TGTGCCAGCAGCTTAAGACGAGGGCAGGGAGGGACCGGGGAGCTGTTTTTT

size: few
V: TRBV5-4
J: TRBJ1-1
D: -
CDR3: CASSLSQDMNTEAFF
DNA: TGTGCCAGCAGCTTGTCGCAGGACATGAACACTGAAGCTTTCTTT

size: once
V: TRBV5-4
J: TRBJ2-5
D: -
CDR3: CASSSTGRYQETQYF
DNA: TGTGCCAGCAGCTCAACCGGCAGGTACCAAGAGACCCAGTACTTC

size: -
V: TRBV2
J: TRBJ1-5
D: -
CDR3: CASSGEGGADQPQHF
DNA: TGTGCCAGCAGTGGGGAGGGGGGCGCCGATCAGCCCCAGCATTTT

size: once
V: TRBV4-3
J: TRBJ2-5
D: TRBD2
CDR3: CASGTSRGNQTQYF
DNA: TGCGCCAGTGGGACTAGTAGGGGGAATCAGACCCAGTACTTC

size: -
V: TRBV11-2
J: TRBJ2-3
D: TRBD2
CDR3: CASSLDLGLSTDTQYF
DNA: TGTGCCAGCAGCTTAGACCTGGGACTAAGCACAGATACGCAGTATTTT

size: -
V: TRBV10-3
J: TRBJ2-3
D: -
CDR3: CAIRQNFGTDTQYF
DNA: TGTGCCATCAGACAGAATTTTGGAACAGATACGCAGTATTTT

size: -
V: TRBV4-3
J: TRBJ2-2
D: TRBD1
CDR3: CASSQDRGRELFF
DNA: TGCGCCAGCAGCCAAGATAGGGGGCGGGAGCTGTTTTTT

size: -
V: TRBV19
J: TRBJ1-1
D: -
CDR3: CASSVGRKNTEAFF
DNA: TGTGCCAGTAGTGTCGGCAGGAAGAACACTGAAGCTTTCTTT

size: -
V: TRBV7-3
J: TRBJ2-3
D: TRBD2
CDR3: CASSRSGESSDTQYF
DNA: TGTGCCAGCAGTAGGAGCGGGGAGAGCTCGGATACGCAGTATTTT

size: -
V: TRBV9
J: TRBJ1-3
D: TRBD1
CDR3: CASSPHTGAGNTIYF
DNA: TGTGCCAGCAGTCCCCACACAGGGGCTGGAAACACCATATATTTT

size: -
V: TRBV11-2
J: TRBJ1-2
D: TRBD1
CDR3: CASTPSRDRVYGYTF
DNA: TGTGCCAGCACCCCCAGCCGGGACAGGGTCTATGGCTACACCTTC

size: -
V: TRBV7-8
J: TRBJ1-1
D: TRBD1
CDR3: CASSFPGQGVLAFF
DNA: TGTGCCAGCAGCTTTCCGGGACAGGGCGTGTTGGCTTTCTTT

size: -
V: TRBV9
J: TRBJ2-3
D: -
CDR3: CASSEADTQYF
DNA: TGTGCCAGCAGCGAAGCGGATACGCAGTATTTT

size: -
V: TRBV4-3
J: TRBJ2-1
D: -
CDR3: CASSQGGGPWDEQFF
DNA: TGCGCCAGCAGCCAAGGGGGGGGGCCCTGGGATGAGCAGTTCTTC

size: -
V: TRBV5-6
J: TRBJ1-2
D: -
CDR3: CASSLPGANYGYTF
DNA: TGTGCCAGCAGCTTGCCAGGGGCTAACTATGGCTACACCTTC

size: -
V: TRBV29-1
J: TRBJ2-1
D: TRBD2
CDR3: CSVTPTGRGGAYNEQFF
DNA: TGCAGCGTCACCCCCACCGGGCGGGGGGGTGCCTACAATGAGCAGTTCTTC

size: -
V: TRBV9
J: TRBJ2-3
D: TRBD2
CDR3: CASSSWRGDTDTQYF
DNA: TGTGCCAGCAGCTCATGGCGGGGGGATACAGATACGCAGTATTTT

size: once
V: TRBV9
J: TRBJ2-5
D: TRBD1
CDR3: CASSVDRGRETQYF
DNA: TGTGCCAGCAGTGTCGACAGGGGGCGCGAGACCCAGTACTTC

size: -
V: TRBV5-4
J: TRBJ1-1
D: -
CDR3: CASSPPGNTEAFF
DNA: TGTGCCAGCAGCCCCCCGGGTAACACTGAAGCTTTCTTT